This TCR beta chain was captured by sequencing in a study of Ad26.COV2.S vaccination and SARS-CoV-2 variants. Points from the study as a whole: An underestimation of total T cell responses may have resulted from the TCR breadth and depth analyses.

As to this clone: What it binds is not known.

TCRdb keeps only in-frame clones here, not all; method: immunoSEQ multiplex PCR. The repertoire includes hundreds of thousands of clones, approximately 84% of them detected once, and around 3% sits in the top ten. Described treatment: around 19 received Ad26.COV2.S at low or high dose, single or two shots; several received placebo; per-sample allocation not given. Vaccine and placebo recipients were sampled on day 63 after the first injection. This CDR3 comprises 14 residues. Germline V gives CDR1 MNHNY, CDR2 SVGAGI (reference sequence). V was cut by 0 bases and J by 6 bases, with 9 bases left in between.

This receptor was taken from a person aged 18-65 years who received the Ad26.COV2.S COVID-19 vaccine or a placebo. The rearrangement uses TRBV6-6 and TRBJ1-5; D uncertain. Here the sequenced sample was peripheral blood, taken in a trial of Ad26.COV2.S vaccine versus placebo. DNA of the CDR3: TGTGCCAGCAGTTACTCGGTCCTGGGTCAGCCCCAGCATTTT. This gives the protein CASSYSVLGQPQHF.